The 17 T cell receptor beta chains in this list originate from one sample, sequenced in a study of T cell changes during pregnancy in multiple sclerosis. Assay used: immunoSEQ multiplex PCR; TCRdb lists only in-frame clones, some missing. The sample lists roughly 51,000 clones; 94% were seen once. The sample in question was CD8+ T cells from peripheral blood mononuclear cells, obtained before pregnancy. The receptors stem from a female donor with multiple sclerosis, enrolled in a pregnancy study.

The V gene is TRBV6-4, the J gene TRBJ2-1, with 9 bases lining up with TRBD1. This CDR3 region has 15 residues. The junction had 2 bases not matched to a gene; V was cut back by 2 bases and J by 3 bases. Germline lookup yields CDR1 MRHNA and CDR2 SNTAGT. CDR3 coding DNA: TGTGCCAGCAGTGACCCGGGACAGGGCTACAATGAGCAGTTCTTC. It encodes CASSDPGQGYNEQFF.

V is TRBV27 and J is TRBJ2-1; 9 bases agree with TRBD2. The junction had 5 bases not matched to a gene; V was cut back by 6 bases and J by 5 bases. The CDR3 sequence is 14 residues long. Looked up from germline, CDR1 is MNHEY and CDR2 is SMNVEV (reference sequence). CDR3: CASRPSGTHNEQFF. The CDR3 nucleotides read TGTGCCAGCAGACCTAGCGGGACCCACAATGAGCAGTTCTTC.

This rearrangement joins TRBV15 to TRBJ1-2; D unclear. The CDR3 contains 12 residues. Trimming removed 3 bases at V and 13 bases at J, with 15 bases between. Germline-derived CDR1 and CDR2 are LNHNV and YYDKDF (reference sequence). The CDR3 loop reads CATSRKTGNCTF. The CDR3 bases are TGTGCCACCAGCAGGAAGACTGGAAATTGCACCTTC.

V is TRBV5-4 and J is TRBJ1-1, with 9 bases fitting TRBD1. The V gene end was trimmed by 4 bases and the J gene end by 6 bases; junction bases not matched to a gene: 7. Germline V gene data show CDR1 as SGHNT and CDR2 as YYREEE (reference sequence). The CDR3 is 14 residues long. CDR3 loop: CASSTGQGGAEAFF. The CDR3 DNA reads as TGTGCCAGCAGCACGGGACAGGGTGGCGCTGAAGCTTTCTTT.

V is TRBV7-6 and J is TRBJ2-3; 13 nucleotides line up with TRBD2. There are 14 residues in the CDR3. In germline, CDR1 is SGHVS, CDR2 FNYEAQ. V lost 5 bases to trimming and J lost 6 bases; unmatched junction nucleotides: 2. This chain's CDR3 is CASSMGLAGDTQYF. The CDR3 DNA sequence: TGTGCCAGCAGCATGGGACTAGCGGGGGATACGCAGTATTTT.

The V and J genes are TRBV2 and TRBJ2-3; tentative D call: TRBD1 (6 bases). The CDR3 length is 14 residues. The V end was cut by 6 bases, the J end by 0 bases, with 10 bases between. The germline V gene encodes CDR1 SNHLY and CDR2 FYNNEI. DNA for the CDR3: TGTGCCAGCAGGCCGGGACAAAGCACAGATACGCAGTATTTT. The encoded protein is CASRPGQSTDTQYF.

The gene calls are TRBV29-1 and TRBJ1-2; 8 bases are shared with TRBD1. This CDR3 spans 16 amino acids. CDR1 and CDR2 from the germline V gene are SQVTM and ANQGSEA. Unmatched junction bases numbered 12, after V lost 3 bases and J lost 3 bases. The CDR3 coding sequence is TGCAGCGTTGACTCCTTTGCAGGGGGCGCGGACTATGGCTACACCTTC. It specifies CSVDSFAGGADYGYTF.

The chain combines TRBV11-2 with TRBJ2-7, with 15 bases that match TRBD2. There are 16 residues in the CDR3. CDR1 is SGHAT, CDR2 FQNNGV, per germline. Losses at the gene ends were 5 bases for V and 6 bases for J; bases not matched to a gene: 8. The CDR3 loop is CASSPWTSGREGEQYF. Written as DNA, the CDR3 is TGTGCCAGCAGCCCATGGACTAGCGGGAGGGAAGGCGAGCAGTACTTC.

This chain links TRBV9 with TRBJ2-7; tentative D call: TRBD2 (6 bases). This CDR3 is built from 15 residues. The ends were cut back, 2 bases at V and 1 base at J, with 13 bases in the middle. Germline V CDR1 and CDR2: SGDLS, YYNGEE. The chain's CDR3 is CASSVGGSPSYEQYF. In DNA, the CDR3 is TGTGCCAGCAGCGTTGGAGGGAGTCCATCCTACGAGCAGTACTTC.

This clone was recorded only once. The V call is TRBV5-6, the J call TRBJ1-2, with D possibly matching TRBD1 (6 bases). The CDR3 runs to 14 residues. The germline V gene encodes CDR1 SGHDT and CDR2 YYEEEE. The ends were cut back, 5 bases at V and 8 bases at J, with 19 bases in the middle. In DNA form, the CDR3 reads TGTGCCAGCAGGAGAGATAGGACAGCCCACGGCTACACCTTC. This encodes CASRRDRTAHGYTF. The variable domain in full, with the rest retrieved from reference TRBV5-6 and TRBJ1-2, is DAGVTQSPTHLIKTRGQQVTLRCSPKSGHDTVSWYQQALGQGPQFIFQYYEEEERQRGNFPDRFSGHQFPNYSSELNVNALLLGDSALYLCASRRDRTAHGYTFGSGTRLTVV.

Comment on this clone: The sample has other DNA sequences that encode this CDR3 too. This sequence joins TRBV18 and TRBJ1-2; 9 bases line up with TRBD1. Germline V lookup: CDR1 KGHSH, CDR2 LQKENI. The V segment lost 3 bases and the J segment 4 bases; nucleotides outside the gene matches: 3. The CDR3 length is 14 residues. Here the CDR3 DNA reads TGTGCCAGCTCACCGGGACAGGGAGGCTATGGCTACACCTTC. Translation gives CASSPGQGGYGYTF.

The J gene is TRBJ2-7, the V gene TRBV28, with TRBD1 identical over 9 bases. The CDR3 runs to 13 residues. With 4 bases clipped from V and 4 bases from J, the junction kept 2 bases outside the gene matches. Germline-derived CDR1 and CDR2 are MDHEN and SYDVKM. This CDR3 reads CASSWDRDYEQYF. In DNA form, the CDR3 reads TGTGCCAGCAGTTGGGACAGGGATTACGAGCAGTACTTC.

This sequence joins TRBV4-3 and TRBJ2-1, with TRBD2 identical over 11 bases. The V gene end was trimmed by 4 bases and the J gene end by 9 bases; junction bases not matched to a gene: 5. Germline V gives CDR1 LGHNA, CDR2 YSLEER. The CDR3 is 14 residues long. The CDR3 DNA reads as TGCGCCAGCAGCCCGATAGCGGGAGGGCGTGAGCAGTTCTTC. Protein product: CASSPIAGGREQFF.

J is TRBJ1-5 and V is TRBV2, with D tentatively TRBD1 (6 bases). CDR1 and CDR2 (germline): SNHLY, FYNNEI. This CDR3 is 14 amino acids long. Trimming took off 3 bases at V and 5 bases at J, with 11 bases between the two ends. The CDR3: CASSDGRGYQPQHF. In DNA, the CDR3 is TGTGCCAGCAGTGACGGCAGGGGATATCAGCCCCAGCATTTT.

This clone has just one count. The chain employs TRBV27 and TRBJ2-1, with 7 bases aligning to TRBD2. Germline CDR1 MNHEY, CDR2 SMNVEV (reference sequence). After removal of 3 bases from V and 7 bases from J, the junction contained 6 bases not matched to a gene. The CDR3 loop spans 14 amino acids. CDR3 coding DNA: TGTGCCAGCAGTTTGGCGGGAGACAGAAATGAGCAGTTCTTC. It specifies CASSLAGDRNEQFF.

The chain uses TRBV5-1 and TRBJ1-1; TRBD1 agrees at 7 bases. Losses at the gene ends were 2 bases for V and 1 base for J; bases not matched to a gene: 5. The CDR3 length is 15 residues. Looked up from germline, CDR1 is SGHRS and CDR2 is YFSETQ. CDR3 DNA sequence: TGCGCCAGCAGCTTCGCCGGGACAGCGAACACTGAAGCTTTCTTT. Translation gives CASSFAGTANTEAFF.

The chain has TRBV10-3 and TRBJ2-1, with TRBD2 identical over 12 bases. Germline V gene sequence: CDR1 ENHRY, CDR2 SYGVKD. The CDR3 spans 16 residues. The J segment lost 9 bases and the V segment lost 2 bases, leaving 8 bases of the junction unmatched. This chain's CDR3 is CAISEPQTSGSGEQFF. In DNA, the CDR3 is TGTGCCATCAGTGAGCCCCAGACTAGCGGGAGCGGTGAGCAGTTCTTC.